Below, 7 T cell receptor beta chains from the same sample are listed, as sequenced in a study of Ad26.COV2.S vaccination and SARS-CoV-2 variants listed by TCRdb under 2021. The treatment or condition label, read with the paper, signifies: around 19 received Ad26.COV2.S at low or high dose, single or two shots; several received placebo; per-sample allocation not given. Repertoires of vaccine and placebo recipients were sequenced from samples collected on day 63 after the first injection. The method behind the library was the immunoSEQ multiplex PCR assay. The source is immuneACCESS, and TCRdb retained only in-frame sequences with V and J called. Part of the clones is not carried over; for the studies checked, unresolved V genes explain less than half of this, and the remainder is unexplained. The sample has around 350,000 clones on record, 70% to 90% of them singletons. The ten largest clonotypes hold about 3.3% of the sample.

Sequences were derived from peripheral blood, sampled in a trial of Ad26.COV2.S vaccine versus placebo. All receptors derive from a person aged 18 to 65 who received the Ad26.COV2.S COVID-19 vaccine or a placebo.

The chain is built from TRBV7-9 and TRBJ2-1; no clear D. This CDR3 has 14 residues. V gave up 3 bases and J gave up 5 bases, with 11 bases separating them. Germline V gives CDR1 SEHNR, CDR2 FQNEAQ (reference sequence). CDR3 nucleotide sequence: TGTGCCAGCAGCTTGGCGGTAAAAGACAATGAGCAGTTCTTC. Amino acid sequence: CASSLAVKDNEQFF. The whole variable domain, remainder taken from reference TRBV7-9 and TRBJ2-1, is DTGVSQNPRHKITKRGQNVTFRCDPISEHNRLYWYRQTLGQGPEFLTYFQNEAQLEKSRLLSDRFSAERPKGSFSTLEIQRTEQGDSAMYLCASSLAVKDNEQFFGPGTRLTVL.

This sequence joins TRBV18 and TRBJ1-6, with a possible D match to TRBD1 (5 bases). The CDR3 runs to 15 residues. Germline-derived CDR1 and CDR2 are KGHSH and LQKENI. Trimming took off 2 bases at V and 5 bases at J, with 10 bases between the two ends. CDR3 nucleotides: TGTGCCAGCTCACCAGAGACAGCAAATAATTCACCCCTCCACTTT. Amino acid sequence: CASSPETANNSPLHF. Drawing the rest from reference TRBV18 and TRBJ1-6, the complete variable domain is NAGVMQNPRHLVRRRGQEARLRCSPMKGHSHVYWYRQLPEEGLKFMVYLQKENIIDESGMPKERFSAEFPKEGPSILRIQQVVRGDSAAYFCASSPETANNSPLHFGNGTRLTVT.

The gene calls are TRBV4-3 and TRBJ2-6; D gene unclear. The CDR3 is 15 amino acids. Trimming removed 5 bases at V and 0 bases at J, with 8 bases between. Per germline, CDR1 LGHNA and CDR2 YSLEER. The CDR3 bases are TGCGCCAGCAGCTTCGAGTACTCTGGGGCCAACGTCCTGACTTTC. Amino acids: CASSFEYSGANVLTF.

V usage is TRBV23-1 and J usage is TRBJ1-4; maybe TRBD1 (5 bases). TRBV23-1 is labeled an ORF, and its function is uncertain. Trimming removed 1 base from V and 8 bases from J, with 20 bases in between. This CDR3 has 17 amino acids. The CDR3, as DNA: TGCGCCAGCAGTCAATGGGGTTACGGGGGTAGTTTCGAAAAACTGTTTTTT. Amino acids: CASSQWGYGGSFEKLFF.

V is TRBV5-1 and J is TRBJ2-1; the match to TRBD2 covers 16 bases. The germline V gene encodes CDR1 SGHRS and CDR2 YFSETQ. Trimming cost V 4 bases and J 6 bases; bases outside gene matches: 7. The CDR3 is 17 residues long. The CDR3 here is CASSPGLAGGYSNEQFF. In DNA, the CDR3 is TGCGCCAGCAGCCCGGGACTAGCGGGAGGGTATAGCAATGAGCAGTTCTTC.

This rearrangement joins TRBV18 to TRBJ2-7; D perhaps matches TRBD2 (6 bases). Germline CDR1 KGHSH, CDR2 LQKENI. The germline V and J ends were trimmed by 4 bases and 4 bases, with 20 bases remaining between them. This CDR3 has 16 amino acids. CDR3 residues: CASSLGTNWGGYEQYF. The CDR3 nucleotides are TGTGCCAGCTCACTGGGAACGAACTGGGGAGGTTACGAGCAGTACTTC.

Only a few counts were recorded for this clone. The chain joins TRBV7-2 to TRBJ2-5; D remains ambiguous. Looked up from germline, CDR1 is SGHTA and CDR2 is FQGNSA. Trimming took off 3 bases at V and 1 base at J, with 6 bases between the two ends. The CDR3 spans 13 residues. The CDR3, as DNA: TGTGCCAGCAGCTTTAGCCGCCAAGAGACCCAGTACTTC. Translating gives CASSFSRQETQYF.